This T cell receptor (beta chain) is drawn from a study of cytomegalovirus exposure and HLA in healthy donors. About this clone: The antigen is undetermined.

Trimming removed 0 bases at V and 9 bases at J, with 11 bases between. The CDR3 contains 13 residues. Germline CDR1 and CDR2: SGDLS and YYNGEE. Study findings and constraints: Indistinguishable V segments such as TRBV6-2 and TRBV6-3 were excluded.

PCR primers comprised 60 Vbeta and 13 Jbeta primers. In the authors' methods: It was a later analysis that counted approximately 81 million unique TCR beta chains, of which roughly 11 million were shared. Some clones are missing from TCRdb's copy, which holds only in-frame ones; the method was immunoSEQ multiplex PCR. V, J and clone size are those of that table, while D and trimming were read from the DNA. The table has around 140,000 clones, 75% to 85% seen once. The chain couples TRBV9 to TRBJ2-3; unclear D gene. Sequenced sample: PBMCs. The source is a woman between 50 and 59 years old in good health and CMV-seropositive. CDR3 nucleotide sequence: TGTGCCAGCAGCGTAGCCCCTGGAGACACGCAGTATTTT. Its protein is CASSVAPGDTQYF. Supplemented by reference TRBV9 and TRBJ2-3, the full variable domain reads DSGVTQTPKHLITATGQRVTLRCSPRSGDLSVYWYQQSLDQGLQFLIQYYNGEERAKGNILERFSAQQFPDLHSELNLSSLELGDSALYFCASSVAPGDTQYFGPGTRLTVL.